These 10 T cell receptor beta chains came from one sample sequenced in a study of T cells in Graves' hyperthyroidism and ophthalmopathy. TCR beta CDR3 region amplification was performed from RNA transcripts. The HTBI set primed first-round TCR CDR3 RT-PCR. From the multiplex PCR reads, TCRdb called clonotypes with MiXCR, one entry per CDR3 protein. The data hold 370,000 or so distinct CDR3 sequences, with 15% to 19% observed a single time. Source material: blood. The receptors here all came from a woman aged 18-30 years with Graves' hyperthyroidism that later progressed to Graves' ophthalmopathy.

This chain connects TRBV19 to TRBJ2-2; 9 nucleotides line up with TRBD2. The V and J ends lost 5 bases and 3 bases, in that order; junction bases with no gene match: 10. The germline V gene encodes CDR1 LNHDA and CDR2 SQIVND (reference sequence). The CDR3 covers 17 residues. The chain's CDR3 is CASSPRAGGMYTGELFF. For the CDR3, the DNA is TGTGCCAGTAGTCCCCGGGCGGGAGGGATGTACACCGGGGAGCTGTTTTTT.

This clonotype has just a few counts. This chain connects TRBV20-1 to TRBJ2-4, with 10 bases fitting TRBD2. Germline CDR1 DFQATT, CDR2 SNEGSKA (reference sequence). The V gene end was trimmed by 7 bases and the J gene end by 1 base; junction bases not matched to a gene: 10. The CDR3 spans 16 residues. The CDR3 DNA reads TGCAGTGTTCCAGCGGGAGGGAGAGAGGCCAAAAACATTCAGTACTTC. As protein: CSVPAGGREAKNIQYF.

At least ten counts were recorded for this clonotype. The rearrangement uses TRBV7-8 and TRBJ2-3; 8 nucleotides line up with TRBD2. The CDR3 totals 14 residues. V lost 5 bases, J lost 4 bases, and 5 bases stayed unmatched. Germline lookup yields CDR1 SGHVS and CDR2 FQNEAQ. The CDR3 coding sequence is TGTGCCAGCAGCAGAAGCGGGAGACCAGATACGCAGTATTTT. This gives the protein CASSRSGRPDTQYF.

This clonotype has ten or more counts. V and J are TRBV6-2 or TRBV6-3 and TRBJ2-7; a weak D match, TRBD2 (6 bases). The germline V gene has CDR1 MNHEY and CDR2 SVGEGT. The CDR3 is made up of 16 amino acids. The V and J ends lost 6 bases and 3 bases respectively, with 21 bases between them. CDR3 in DNA: TGTGCCAGCAGGACCGCTAGGGGCGGGACTGACTACGAGCAGTACTTC. Translated, it gives CASRTARGGTDYEQYF.

This clonotype has a count of ten or more. V and J are TRBV28 and TRBJ2-7; tentative D call: TRBD2 (7 bases). Trimming stripped 4 bases from V and 1 base from J, with 20 bases between. The CDR3 extends over 17 amino acids. CDR1 is MDHEN, CDR2 SYDVKM, per germline. CDR3 protein: CASSYPLGASGSYEQYF. DNA for the CDR3: TGTGCCAGCAGTTACCCTTTGGGGGCTAGCGGATCCTACGAGCAGTACTTC. Based on the CDR3 plus reference TRBV28 and TRBJ2-7, the full variable domain is DVKVTQSSRYLVKRTGEKVFLECVQDMDHENMFWYRQDPGLGLRLIYFSYDVKMKEKGDIPEGYSVSREKKERFSLILESASTNQTSMYLCASSYPLGASGSYEQYFGPGTRLTVT.

This clonotype was counted between two and nine times. The chain joins TRBV28 to TRBJ1-5, with 7 bases lining up with TRBD1. CDR1 is MDHEN and CDR2 is SYDVKM in the germline V gene. The V segment lost 3 bases and the J segment 0 bases; nucleotides outside the gene matches: 8. This CDR3 comprises 17 residues. CDR3 residues: CASSLVGEGASNQPQHF. The CDR3 region has the DNA TGTGCCAGCAGTTTGGTAGGAGAGGGGGCTAGCAATCAGCCCCAGCATTTT.

This clonotype was seen more than once but under ten times. The chain joins TRBV20-1 to TRBJ2-5; D not resolved. The CDR3 is 17 residues long. V was cut by 4 bases and J by 5 bases, with 26 bases left in between. In germline, CDR1 is DFQATT, CDR2 SNEGSKA (reference sequence). The CDR3 bases are TGCAGTGCTACGATCATTTCGTACGAGCATTTCGGGGAGACCCAGTACTTC. As protein: CSATIISYEHFGETQYF.

The J gene is TRBJ2-3, the V gene TRBV20-1; the match to TRBD1 covers 8 bases. CDR3 length: 14 amino acids. Germline trimming cut 4 bases from V and 1 base from J; bases unmatched to any gene: 4. The germline V gene has CDR1 DFQATT and CDR2 SNEGSKA (reference sequence). CDR3 sequence reads: CSATDRAGTDTQYF. The CDR3 coding sequence is TGCAGTGCTACGGACAGGGCTGGCACAGATACGCAGTATTTT.

This chain links TRBV7-8 with TRBJ2-1, with 8 bases fitting TRBD2. CDR1 and CDR2 from the germline V gene are SGHVS and FQNEAQ. This CDR3 comprises 15 residues. The J segment lost 10 bases and the V segment lost 1 base, leaving 9 bases of the junction unmatched. This CDR3 reads CASSLDGGRRWEQFF. The CDR3 nucleotides are TGTGCCAGCAGCTTAGACGGCGGGAGGAGGTGGGAGCAGTTCTTC.

CDR3 coding DNA: TGTGCCAGCAGATCCGGGACGGGACTAGTTCAAGATACGCAGTATTTT. Translated: CASRSGTGLVQDTQYF. V gene TRBV5-6 combines with J gene TRBJ2-3, with 8 nucleotides matching TRBD2. J was trimmed by 5 bases and V by 5 bases; bases with no gene match: 13. CDR1 is SGHDT and CDR2 is YYEEEE in the germline V gene. The CDR3 spans 16 residues. The whole variable domain, remainder taken from reference TRBV5-6 and TRBJ2-3, is DAGVTQSPTHLIKTRGQQVTLRCSPKSGHDTVSWYQQALGQGPQFIFQYYEEEERQRGNFPDRFSGHQFPNYSSELNVNALLLGDSALYLCASRSGTGLVQDTQYFGPGTRLTVL.